Shown below are 15 T cell receptor beta chains from a single sample sequenced in a study of shared clonotypes between healthy human individuals. Some clones are missing from TCRdb's copy, which holds only in-frame ones; the method was immunoSEQ multiplex PCR. The data show hundreds of thousands of clones, with around 67% seen just once and about a tenth held by the top ten. The sequenced sample consisted of memory CD4+ T cells sorted from blood. Subset noted: CD45RA-negative fraction. All receptors derive from a man aged 25-40 years in good health.

V is TRBV10-1 and J is TRBJ2-1, with 14 bases identical to TRBD2. V shed 5 bases and J 9 bases; nucleotides not matched to a gene: 9. CDR3 length: 16 amino acids. Germline loops: CDR1 WNHNN, CDR2 SYGVQD (reference sequence). The CDR3 region is CASSTGTSGSWSEQFF. The CDR3 DNA reads TGCGCCAGCAGTACCGGGACTAGCGGGAGTTGGAGTGAGCAGTTCTTC.

This clone was counted only a few times. The gene calls are TRBV5-5 and TRBJ2-7; D may be TRBD2 (5 bases). Trimming left V 4 bases short and J 2 bases short, with 13 bases between. The CDR3 contains 14 residues. The germline V gene encodes CDR1 SGHKS and CDR2 YYEKEE (reference sequence). CDR3 region: CASSPAPGTYEQYF. CDR3 DNA sequence: TGTGCCAGCAGCCCAGCCCCCGGGACCTACGAGCAGTACTTC.

The J gene is TRBJ1-1, the V gene TRBV18; D gene ambiguous. Trimming shortened V by 2 bases and J by 0 bases, and 7 bases separated the two germline ends. Germline V gene sequence: CDR1 KGHSH, CDR2 LQKENI. The CDR3 is 14 residues long. The CDR3 DNA reads TGTGCCAGCTCACCAGGGCAGCTGAACACTGAAGCTTTCTTT. Its protein product is CASSPGQLNTEAFF.

The gene calls are TRBV6-1 and TRBJ2-7, with no clear D. In germline, CDR1 is MNHNS, CDR2 SASEGT. V gave up 8 bases and J gave up 7 bases, with 12 bases separating them. The CDR3 sequence is 11 residues long. Here the CDR3 DNA reads TGTGCCAGCCGTAGTAAGTGGGAGCAGTACTTC. This sequence encodes CASRSKWEQYF.

V gene TRBV9 combines with J gene TRBJ2-1; 7 positions agree with TRBD2. CDR1 and CDR2 from the germline V gene are SGDLS and YYNGEE. This CDR3 region has 17 residues. Trimming took 0 bases from V and 0 from J; bases not matched to a gene: 6. The CDR3 nucleotides are TGTGCCAGCAGCGTAGGGGAGGGAAATCCCTCCTACAATGAGCAGTTCTTC. This encodes CASSVGEGNPSYNEQFF.

This clone showed up many times. The chain joins TRBV29-1 to TRBJ2-3; TRBD2 matches at 9 bases. CDR3 length: 15 amino acids. The V segment lost 5 bases and the J segment 3 bases; nucleotides outside the gene matches: 9. CDR1 and CDR2 (germline): SQVTM, ANQGSEA. CDR3 sequence: CSVMRRAGGTDTQYF. The CDR3 DNA reads as TGCAGCGTTATGAGACGAGCGGGAGGAACAGATACGCAGTATTTT.

This chain links TRBV19 with TRBJ2-1, with 7 bases identical to TRBD1. The CDR3 totals 14 residues. Losses at the gene ends were 5 bases for V and 6 bases for J; bases not matched to a gene: 7. CDR1 and CDR2 from the germline V gene are LNHDA and SQIVND (reference sequence). The CDR3 sequence is CASSGQVISNEQFF. The CDR3 DNA reads TGTGCCAGTAGTGGACAGGTCATCAGCAATGAGCAGTTCTTC.

The chain recombines TRBV6-4 with TRBJ2-1, with TRBD2 identical over 13 bases. Per germline, CDR1 MRHNA and CDR2 SNTAGT. With 2 bases clipped from V and 7 bases from J, the junction kept 2 bases outside the gene matches. This CDR3 comprises 15 residues. The CDR3 DNA is TGTGCCAGCAGTGACCGGACTAGCGGGAGTAATGAGCAGTTCTTC. Amino acid sequence: CASSDRTSGSNEQFF.

The chain couples TRBV6-5 to TRBJ2-1, with D perhaps TRBD2 (6 bases). The germline gives CDR1 MNHEY, CDR2 SVGAGI. V was pared by 6 bases and J by 6 bases, with 18 bases between. The CDR3 spans 15 residues. Here the CDR3 reads CASRRTGTPSNEQFF. CDR3 DNA: TGTGCCAGCAGAAGGACCGGGACTCCATCCAATGAGCAGTTCTTC.

V is TRBV9 and J is TRBJ2-3, with 15 bases identical to TRBD2. The V gene's germline CDR1 is SGDLS and CDR2 YYNGEE. The ends lost 2 bases at V and 6 bases at J; junction bases unmatched: 4. The CDR3 runs to 16 residues. CDR3 in DNA: TGTGCCAGCAGCGTCGGGACTAGCGGGAGGTTGGATACGCAGTATTTT. Its translation: CASSVGTSGRLDTQYF.

V usage is TRBV11-3 and J usage is TRBJ2-3; D unclear. V lost 0 bases, J lost 4 bases, and 11 bases lay in between. In germline, CDR1 is SGHNT, CDR2 YENEEA. The CDR3 extends over 15 amino acids. CDR3 in amino acids: CASSLDPGPADTQYF. CDR3 in DNA: TGTGCCAGCAGCTTAGATCCCGGACCGGCAGATACGCAGTATTTT.

This chain links TRBV7-2 with TRBJ1-1; perhaps TRBD1 as D (5 bases). Trimming took 4 bases from V and 3 from J, leaving 12 bases between them. From germline, CDR1 is SGHTA and CDR2 FQGNSA. The CDR3 spans 14 residues. The CDR3 DNA follows: TGTGCCAGCAGCTACCAGGGAGGGGACACTGAAGCTTTCTTT. Translation: CASSYQGGDTEAFF.

This chain links TRBV9 with TRBJ2-1; the D call may be TRBD1 or TRBD2 (6 bases each). Germline CDR1 and CDR2: SGDLS and YYNGEE. V was trimmed by 3 bases and J by 2 bases, leaving 18 bases between them. The CDR3 contains 17 residues. CDR3 nucleotide sequence: TGTGCCAGCAGCGCAGCTACTACAGGGAGGCCCTACAATGAGCAGTTCTTC. Its protein is CASSAATTGRPYNEQFF.

This clone was seen more than once but under ten times. V and J are TRBV14 and TRBJ1-1; perhaps TRBD1 as D (6 bases). V lost 4 bases and J 3 bases, leaving 15 bases between the germline ends. CDR3 length: 15 residues. Germline V gene lookup returns CDR1 SGHDN and CDR2 FVKESK. The CDR3 DNA is TGTGCCAGCAGCCGATATGGGGGGCAGGACACTGAAGCTTTCTTT. The encoded protein is CASSRYGGQDTEAFF.

The V call is TRBV7-3, the J call TRBJ2-1; 11 nucleotides match TRBD2. The germline V gene has CDR1 SGHTA and CDR2 FQGTGA. This CDR3 has 18 amino acids. With 5 bases clipped from V and 7 bases from J, the junction kept 16 bases outside the gene matches. CDR3 protein: CASSPSPGLAEKRNEQFF. CDR3 bases: TGTGCCAGCAGCCCTTCCCCGGGACTAGCGGAAAAAAGGAATGAGCAGTTCTTC.